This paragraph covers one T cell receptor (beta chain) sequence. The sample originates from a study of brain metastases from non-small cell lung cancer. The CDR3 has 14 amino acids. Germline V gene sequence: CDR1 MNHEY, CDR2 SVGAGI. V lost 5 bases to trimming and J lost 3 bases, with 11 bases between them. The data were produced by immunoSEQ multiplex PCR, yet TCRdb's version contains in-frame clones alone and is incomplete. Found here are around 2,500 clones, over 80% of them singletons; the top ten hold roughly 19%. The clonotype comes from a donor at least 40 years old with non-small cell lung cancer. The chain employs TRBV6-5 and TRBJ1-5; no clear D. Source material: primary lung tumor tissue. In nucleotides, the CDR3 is TGTGCCAGCAGTCCGGGTTTTACCAATCAGCCCCAGCATTTT. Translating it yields CASSPGFTNQPQHF.